This TCR beta chain was recorded in a study of control samples from healthy donors and cancer patients. Clones were sequenced by immunoSEQ multiplex PCR, and TCRdb holds only the in-frame ones, with some missing. The table has approximately 97,000 clones, around 90% seen once. The TCR sequence derives from a human donor in good health. The donor label of this sample is uncertain. Sequencing used blood.

CDR3 loop: CASSFTGVESPLHF. The DNA for the CDR3 is TGTGCCAGCAGTTTTACAGGGGTTGAATCACCCCTCCACTTT. The rearrangement links TRBV2 to TRBJ1-6; 7 nucleotides align to TRBD1. The CDR3 loop spans 14 amino acids. With 5 bases clipped from V and 10 bases from J, the junction kept 8 bases outside the gene matches. CDR1 and CDR2 (germline): SNHLY, FYNNEI.